Each of the 5 T cell receptor beta chains below was sequenced from the same sample in a study of blood T cells in healthy people across ages. Then a second PCR, running roughly 6 to 11 cycles, was carried out with a sample-barcoded 5' primer and a J-beta primer mix. TCRdb re-derived calls from the 5' RACE reads in MiXCR, one entry per CDR3 protein. The sample contains around 580,000 distinct CDR3 sequences, less than 60% of which appear only once. The sequenced sample consisted of blood. The origin of the receptors is a man at least 80 years old in good health.

The chain carries TRBV10-2 and TRBJ2-1; unclear D gene. Germline CDR1 and CDR2: WSHSY and SAAADI. This CDR3 has 12 amino acids. The V and J ends lost 2 bases and 13 bases respectively, with 12 bases between them. The chain's CDR3 is CASSELGPAQFF. CDR3 DNA: TGCGCCAGCAGTGAGCTAGGCCCTGCTCAGTTCTTC.

The chain links TRBV29-1 to TRBJ2-7, with D perhaps TRBD1 (7 bases). The V gene lost 4 bases and the J gene lost 4 bases, with 23 bases spanning the gap. This CDR3 region has 16 residues. The germline gives CDR1 SQVTM, CDR2 ANQGSEA. CDR3 coding DNA: TGCAGCGTTGGGGGGACAGTCGACTACGGGGGTTACGAGCAGTACTTC. It codes for CSVGGTVDYGGYEQYF.

The chain combines TRBV7-2 with TRBJ2-3; D is unresolved. Germline CDR1 is SGHTA and CDR2 is FQGNSA. The CDR3 spans 15 residues. Deletions cut 1 base from V and 4 bases from J, with 12 bases between. CDR3 in amino acids: CASSLVIGPADTQYF. CDR3 nucleotide sequence: TGTGCCAGCAGCTTAGTAATCGGACCCGCAGATACGCAGTATTTT.

V is TRBV7-3 and J is TRBJ2-3; D perhaps matches TRBD1 (6 bases). V shed 1 base and J shed 2 bases, with 13 bases lying between them. CDR1 and CDR2 (germline): SGHTA, FQGTGA. This CDR3 is 16 amino acids long. CDR3 protein: CASSLKGQGSTDTQYF. In nucleotides, the CDR3 is TGTGCCAGCAGCTTAAAGGGGCAGGGGTCCACAGATACGCAGTATTTT.

This clonotype occurred many times. The genes are TRBV6-1 and TRBJ1-5; no reliable D call. Looked up from germline, CDR1 is MNHNS and CDR2 is SASEGT. V lost 8 bases and J lost 0, with 14 bases in between. This CDR3 spans 15 amino acids. CDR3 nucleotide sequence: TGTGCCAGCTCCCTTGAGGGTTATAGCAATCAGCCCCAGCATTTT. This encodes CASSLEGYSNQPQHF.